The rows below give T cell receptor beta chains drawn from one sample of a study of blood T cell repertoires in COVID-19. Here immunoSEQ multiplex PCR was the method, and the copy in TCRdb shows in-frame clones only, minus some. The table includes just under 150,000 clones, around four fifths detected once. The sequenced material came from peripheral blood. These receptors originate from a human donor in a cohort sampled during active COVID-19. The CDR3 runs from the conserved cysteine through the conserved F or W. A D gene is named only where the DNA matches it firmly. Size is omitted from some rows. Given values are once, few, many or a class for expanded clones.

clone size	D gene	J gene	V gene	CDR3 protein	CDR3 DNA
once	.	TRBJ2-1	TRBV6-1	CASSETPGTYNEQFF	TGTGCCAGCAGTGAAACCCCCGGGACTTACAATGAGCAGTTCTTC
.	.	TRBJ2-1	TRBV6-6	CASSRSTGPFYNEQFF	TGTGCCAGCAGCCGATCGACAGGCCCTTTCTACAATGAGCAGTTCTTC
.	.	TRBJ2-5	TRBV6-5	CASSLSVRETQYF	TGTGCCAGCAGTCTTAGCGTCCGCGAGACCCAGTACTTC
.	.	TRBJ1-1	TRBV19	CASSTTGDTEAFF	TGTGCCAGTAGTACCACCGGGGACACTGAAGCTTTCTTT
.	.	TRBJ2-3	TRBV3-1/TRBV3-2	CASSVEGDTQYF	TGTGCCAGCAGCGTCGAGGGTGATACGCAGTATTTT
.	TRBD1	TRBJ1-2	TRBV6-5	CASIPNRGYGYTF	TGTGCCAGCATCCCGAACAGGGGCTATGGCTACACCTTC
.	TRBD1	TRBJ1-2	TRBV4-2	CASSQEEQGAGANYGYTF	TGTGCCAGCAGCCAAGAAGAGCAGGGGGCCGGGGCTAACTATGGCTACACCTTC
few	.	TRBJ1-5	TRBV6-1	CASSEGRRNQPQHF	TGTGCCAGCAGTGAAGGAAGGAGGAATCAGCCCCAGCATTTT
.	.	TRBJ2-2	TRBV27	CASSLFSLVTGELFF	TGTGCCAGCAGTTTGTTCAGTCTAGTCACCGGGGAGCTGTTTTTT
.	TRBD1	TRBJ1-1	TRBV9	CASSAGQGYGNTEAFF	TGTGCCAGCAGCGCGGGACAGGGGTATGGAAACACTGAAGCTTTCTTT
.	TRBD2	TRBJ2-3	TRBV5-6	CASSLVGGRADTQYF	TGTGCCAGCAGCTTGGTCGGGGGGAGGGCAGATACGCAGTATTTT
.	TRBD1	TRBJ1-1	TRBV6-1	CASSEAGQGPQAFF	TGTGCCAGCAGTGAAGCGGGACAGGGGCCGCAAGCTTTCTTT
.	.	TRBJ2-3	TRBV11-3	CASSLFRADTQYF	TGTGCCAGCAGCTTATTTCGGGCAGATACGCAGTATTTT
.	TRBD1	TRBJ1-3	TRBV28	CASSLITGAGNTIYF	TGTGCCAGCAGTCTAATAACAGGGGCTGGAAACACCATATATTTT
.	TRBD2	TRBJ2-3	TRBV6-6	CASSYGSGSTDTQYF	TGTGCCAGCAGTTACGGTAGCGGGAGCACAGATACGCAGTATTTT
.	.	TRBJ1-5	TRBV6-1	CASSDRGSNQPQHF	TGTGCCAGCAGTGACAGGGGAAGCAATCAGCCCCAGCATTTT
.	TRBD2	TRBJ2-3	TRBV10-2	CATRLAGGEDTQYF	TGCGCCACCAGACTAGCGGGAGGCGAAGATACGCAGTATTTT
.	TRBD2	TRBJ2-3	TRBV7-2	CASSPLAGGVTDTQYF	TGTGCCAGCAGCCCCCTAGCGGGGGGGGTTACAGATACGCAGTATTTT
.	TRBD2	TRBJ2-2	TRBV7-8	CASSLFSGDNTGELFF	TGTGCCAGCAGCTTATTTAGCGGGGATAACACCGGGGAGCTGTTTTTT
.	TRBD1	TRBJ2-2	TRBV7-9	CASSLYRGTNTGELFF	TGTGCCAGCAGCCTATACAGGGGAACGAACACCGGGGAGCTGTTTTTT
.	TRBD1	TRBJ2-5	TRBV7-8	CASSRDTGTGEETQYF	TGTGCCAGCAGCCGAGATACCGGGACAGGGGAAGAGACCCAGTACTTC
.	TRBD1	TRBJ1-1	TRBV3-1/TRBV3-2	CASSLDRDTEAFF	TGTGCCAGCAGCCTCGACAGGGACACTGAAGCTTTCTTT
.	.	TRBJ1-1	TRBV15	CATSSLGRTEAFF	TGTGCCACCAGCAGCTTGGGGCGGACTGAAGCTTTCTTT
.	.	TRBJ1-4	TRBV18	CASSPLWAGRNEKLFF	TGTGCCAGCTCACCACTTTGGGCAGGTCGTAATGAAAAACTGTTTTTT
.	.	TRBJ1-1	TRBV9	CASSALTGYGKGTEAFF	TGTGCCAGCAGCGCTTTAACAGGGTATGGAAAGGGGACTGAAGCTTTCTTT
few	TRBD2	TRBJ2-5	TRBV7-9	CASSLAGVETQYF	TGTGCCAGCAGCTTGGCGGGGGTGGAGACCCAGTACTTC
.	.	TRBJ2-1	TRBV10-1	CASSEDGATYNEQFF	TGCGCCAGCAGTGAGGATGGGGCCACCTACAATGAGCAGTTCTTC
few	.	TRBJ2-1	TRBV7-8	CASSLAGQVLNEQFF	TGTGCCAGCAGCTTAGCGGGACAAGTACTCAATGAGCAGTTCTTC
once	TRBD2	TRBJ2-3	TRBV9	CASSPTLAGLTDTQYF	TGTGCCAGCAGCCCCACCCTAGCGGGCCTCACAGATACGCAGTATTTT
.	TRBD2	TRBJ2-3	TRBV19	CASSLKQSGRAWDTQYF	TGTGCCAGTAGCCTGAAGCAGTCCGGGAGGGCCTGGGATACGCAGTATTTT
once	.	TRBJ2-5	TRBV5-1	CASSPSGGMIQETQYF	TGCGCCAGCAGCCCATCTGGCGGGATGATCCAAGAGACCCAGTACTTC
.	TRBD1	TRBJ1-4	TRBV11-2	CASSRGQGGEKLFF	TGTGCCAGCAGTCGCGGACAGGGTGGGGAAAAACTGTTTTTT
.	.	TRBJ2-5	TRBV6-2/TRBV6-3	CASSPSWGVETQYF	TGTGCCAGCAGCCCCAGTTGGGGGGTGGAGACCCAGTACTTC
once	TRBD1	TRBJ2-3	TRBV29-1	CSVTGTGAADTQYF	TGCAGCGTTACCGGGACAGGGGCGGCAGATACGCAGTATTTT
.	TRBD2	TRBJ2-5	TRBV28	CASSFLAGGSETQYF	TGTGCCAGCAGTTTTCTCGCGGGGGGGTCAGAGACCCAGTACTTC
.	.	TRBJ1-5	TRBV6-5	CASRLNRDNNQPQHF	TGTGCCAGCAGACTTAACCGGGACAACAATCAGCCCCAGCATTTT
.	.	TRBJ1-2	TRBV20-1	CSVISQDGYTF	TGCAGTGTCATAAGCCAGGATGGCTACACCTTC
.	TRBD2	TRBJ2-5	TRBV7-2	CASSLVSSGAQETQYF	TGTGCCAGCAGCTTAGTGTCTAGCGGGGCCCAAGAGACCCAGTACTTC
.	.	TRBJ1-4	TRBV7-8	CASSPLRYEKLFF	TGTGCCAGCAGCCCCCTACGTTACGAAAAACTGTTTTTT
.	.	TRBJ2-2	TRBV6-5	CASSYSKAGVPGELFF	TGTGCCAGCAGTTACTCGAAGGCAGGGGTCCCCGGGGAGCTGTTTTTT
.	.	TRBJ1-6	TRBV6-5	CASSSSWQGNSPLHF	TGTGCCAGCAGTTCCTCCTGGCAGGGAAATTCACCCCTCCACTTT
.	.	TRBJ1-5	TRBV2	CASSEPIQGRYQPQHF	TGTGCCAGCAGTGAACCCATACAGGGCAGGTATCAGCCCCAGCATTTT
.	TRBD1	TRBJ2-1	TRBV5-4	CASSLQGKDEQFF	TGTGCCAGCAGCTTACAGGGGAAGGATGAGCAGTTCTTC
.	TRBD2	TRBJ2-4	TRBV20-1	CSASGLAGAAAKNIQYF	TGCAGTGCTAGTGGGCTAGCGGGGGCCGCAGCCAAAAACATTCAGTACTTC
once	.	TRBJ2-1	TRBV18	CASSPLPGSHNEQFF	TGTGCCAGCTCACCTCTACCAGGGTCCCACAATGAGCAGTTCTTC
.	.	TRBJ1-6	TRBV11-3	CASSFVNNSPLHF	TGTGCCAGCAGCTTTGTCAATAATTCACCCCTCCACTTT
.	TRBD1	TRBJ1-2	TRBV19	CASKRGLTTNYGYTF	TGTGCCAGTAAAAGGGGGCTGACAACTAACTATGGCTACACCTTC
.	.	TRBJ2-3	TRBV30	CAWNEGSPTDTQYF	TGTGCCTGGAACGAGGGTTCCCCCACAGATACGCAGTATTTT
.	.	TRBJ1-1	TRBV6-6	CASRDFTEAFF	TGTGCCAGCAGGGACTTCACTGAAGCTTTCTTT
.	.	TRBJ2-1	TRBV6-2/TRBV6-3	CASSLSSYNEQFF	TGTGCCAGCAGTCTCAGCTCCTACAATGAGCAGTTCTTC
once	.	TRBJ1-1	TRBV4-1	CASSPITGFGTEAFF	TGCGCCAGCAGCCCCATCACCGGTTTTGGCACTGAAGCTTTCTTT
.	TRBD1	TRBJ2-5	TRBV6-5	CASRGDRGRVETQYF	TGTGCCAGCAGGGGGGACAGGGGGCGCGTAGAGACCCAGTACTTC
.	.	TRBJ2-3	TRBV7-6	CASSLSAGTSTDTQYF	TGTGCCAGCAGCTTAAGCGCGGGGACTAGCACAGATACGCAGTATTTT